One sample yielded the 20 T cell receptor beta chains listed below, sequenced in a study of vaccination and CD4 T cells after COVID-19. Treatment in this sample: approximately 9-day PBMC culture with coronavirus spike peptide pools or control peptides (ViraFEST assay). For these receptors, no antigen is known. At the Johns Hopkins FTIC core, DNA taken from cultured CD4+ T cells was sequenced by way of the Oncomine TCR Beta short-read assay. TCRdb redid the calling of the PCR reads with MiXCR, one entry per CDR3 protein. There are under 20,000 distinct CDR3 sequences in the sample; 43% occur only once, and about 5.7% lies in the top ten. This specimen was CD4+ T cells from blood, cultured in vitro, taken before SARS-CoV-2 vaccination. These receptors all come from a human donor who had recovered from COVID-19.

The chain is built from TRBV20-1 and TRBJ2-3; TRBD2 matches at 11 bases. The trim removed 5 bases at V and 4 bases at J, leaving 5 bases unmatched. CDR3 length equals 14 residues. In germline, CDR1 is DFQATT, CDR2 SNEGSKA (reference sequence). The CDR3 protein is CSASGTSGSDTQYF. CDR3 coding DNA: TGCAGTGCTTCCGGGACTAGCGGATCAGATACGCAGTATTTT.

This clonotype was counted between two and nine times. V gene TRBV20-1 combines with J gene TRBJ2-4, with TRBD2 as a possible D gene (5 bases). Germline V lookup: CDR1 DFQATT, CDR2 SNEGSKA (reference sequence). The CDR3 is 14 amino acids. Trimming shortened V by 3 bases and J by 3 bases, and 12 bases separated the two germline ends. The CDR3 nucleotides are TGCAGTGCTAGGGACTGGCGTAACAAAAACATTCAGTACTTC. Translation: CSARDWRNKNIQYF.

The chain recombines TRBV19 with TRBJ1-1; no definite D call. Germline V gives CDR1 LNHDA, CDR2 SQIVND (reference sequence). CDR3 size: 16 residues. Trimming removed 5 bases from V and 4 bases from J, with 20 bases in between. The CDR3 sequence is CASSPPQTGRGTEAFF. The CDR3 nucleotides read TGTGCCAGTAGTCCCCCCCAGACGGGTCGGGGCACTGAAGCTTTCTTT. Variable domain in full (rest from reference TRBV19 and TRBJ1-1): DGGITQSPKYLFRKEGQNVTLSCEQNLNHDAMYWYRQDPGQGLRLIYYSQIVNDFQKGDIAEGYSVSREKKESFPLTVTSAQKNPTAFYLCASSPPQTGRGTEAFFGQGTRLTVV.

The chain couples TRBV7-2 to TRBJ2-7, with D tentatively TRBD2 (5 bases). This CDR3 has 15 amino acids. V dropped 5 bases and J dropped 3 bases, with 17 bases sitting between them. Germline V CDR1 and CDR2: SGHTA, FQGNSA. In nucleotides, the CDR3 is TGTGCCAGCAGCCCTGGACTCTTACGTTACTACGAGCAGTACTTC. Protein: CASSPGLLRYYEQYF.

This clonotype was seen more than once but under ten times. The junction differs from germline at one of its ends, possibly a read error. V is TRBV7-9 and J is TRBJ1-1; TRBD1 aligns across 7 bases. This CDR3 comprises 14 residues. CDR1 and CDR2 from the germline V gene are SEHNR and FQNEAQ (reference sequence). CDR3 sequence: CASRLDRVNTEAFF. As DNA, the CDR3 is TGTGCCAGCAGATTAGACAGGGTGAACACTGAAGCTTTCTTT.

The chain has TRBV27 and TRBJ1-5, with D possibly being TRBD1 (6 bases). The germline V gene encodes CDR1 MNHEY and CDR2 SMNVEV (reference sequence). V was cut by 6 bases and J by 6 bases, with 15 bases left in between. This CDR3 is 14 amino acids long. As DNA, the CDR3 is TGTGCCAGCAGCGGTGGGGGGCCGGGTCAGCCCCAGCATTTT. Translating gives CASSGGGPGQPQHF.

V usage is TRBV5-1 and J usage is TRBJ2-5; 12 nucleotides match TRBD2. The V segment lost 4 bases and the J segment 5 bases; nucleotides outside the gene matches: 12. There are 17 residues in the CDR3. Per germline, CDR1 SGHRS and CDR2 YFSETQ. The chain's CDR3 is CASSGGASGRAGETQYF. The CDR3, as DNA: TGCGCCAGCAGCGGCGGGGCTAGCGGGAGGGCCGGGGAGACCCAGTACTTC.

The sample holds a few counts of this clonotype. The genes are TRBV6-1 and TRBJ1-3, with D possibly TRBD1 on 5 matching bases. The V and J ends lost 5 bases and 0 bases respectively, with 14 bases between them. The germline CDR1 and CDR2 sequences are MNHNS and SASEGT. The CDR3 extends over 16 amino acids. The CDR3 is CASSQTPTASGNTIYF. The CDR3 bases are TGTGCCAGCAGTCAGACGCCGACAGCCTCTGGAAACACCATATATTTT.

This clonotype was observed a few times. The chain links TRBV15 to TRBJ1-5; 9 bases align to TRBD1. There are 17 residues in the CDR3. Looked up from germline, CDR1 is LNHNV and CDR2 is YYDKDF (reference sequence). The ends lost 5 bases at V and 0 bases at J; junction bases unmatched: 8. The CDR3 region is CATSLWTGAYSNQPQHF. The CDR3 nucleotides read TGTGCCACCAGCCTATGGACAGGGGCATATAGCAATCAGCCCCAGCATTTT.

This clonotype was picked up a small number of times. The chain uses TRBV20-1 and TRBJ2-7; unclear D gene. V shed 0 bases and J shed 0 bases, with 9 bases lying between them. The CDR3 sequence is 14 residues long. Germline V gene sequence: CDR1 DFQATT, CDR2 SNEGSKA (reference sequence). CDR3 region: CSARDRGASYEQYF. CDR3 in DNA: TGCAGTGCTAGAGATCGTGGCGCCTCCTACGAGCAGTACTTC.

The CDR3 DNA follows: TGTGCCAGCAGTGAAGCAAGGGCGAGGGGAAACACCATATATTTT. Translated, it gives CASSEARARGNTIYF. The chain links TRBV6-1 to TRBJ1-3; D ambiguous. Germline lookup yields CDR1 MNHNS and CDR2 SASEGT. There are 15 residues in the CDR3. The V and J ends lost 0 bases and 4 bases respectively, with 10 bases between them.

The chain uses TRBV18 and TRBJ2-1; D is undetermined. The germline gives CDR1 KGHSH, CDR2 LQKENI. Deletions cut 2 bases from V and 5 bases from J, with 4 bases between. The CDR3 contains 12 residues. The CDR3 sequence: CASSPANNEQFF. Here the CDR3 DNA reads TGTGCCAGCTCACCAGCCAACAATGAGCAGTTCTTC.

This clonotype occurred a few times. The chain combines TRBV28 with TRBJ2-7; D uncertain. The CDR3 is 15 amino acids. V lost 4 bases, J lost 0 bases, and 13 bases lay in between. Germline lookup yields CDR1 MDHEN and CDR2 SYDVKM. The CDR3 loop reads CASSSPRESSYEQYF. The CDR3 DNA sequence: TGTGCCAGCAGTTCCCCCCGTGAGAGCTCCTACGAGCAGTACTTC.

There are a few counts of this clonotype. The rearrangement joins TRBV6-2 or TRBV6-3 to TRBJ1-5; D possibly corresponds to TRBD1 (6 bases). V gave up 6 bases and J gave up 6 bases, with 12 bases separating them. Germline CDR1 and CDR2: MNHEY and SVGEGT. This CDR3 contains 13 residues. The CDR3 loop reads CASRLQGGQPQHF. CDR3 bases: TGTGCCAGCAGATTACAGGGAGGTCAGCCCCAGCATTTT.

The gene calls are TRBV20-1 and TRBJ2-7, with D uncertain. The V gene's germline CDR1 is DFQATT and CDR2 SNEGSKA (reference sequence). V was shortened by 3 bases and J by 4 bases, with 7 bases between the two germline ends. The CDR3 is 11 residues long. Here the CDR3 reads CSARAGYEQYF. The CDR3 DNA reads TGCAGTGCTAGGGCAGGTTACGAGCAGTACTTC.

The chain employs TRBV20-1 and TRBJ1-1; D is unclear. CDR1 and CDR2 (germline): DFQATT, SNEGSKA (reference sequence). Trimming stripped 6 bases from V and 5 bases from J, with 13 bases between. The CDR3 is 12 residues long. The CDR3 loop reads CSAQSRYTEAFF. DNA of the CDR3: TGCAGTGCCCAGAGCAGGTATACTGAAGCTTTCTTT.

This clonotype is deemed medium-sized. The chain carries TRBV27 and TRBJ1-5; D might be TRBD1 (5 bases). Germline CDR1 reads MNHEY; CDR2 reads SMNVEV (reference sequence). This CDR3 region has 12 residues. The ends were cut back, 7 bases at V and 4 bases at J, with 8 bases in the middle. CDR3 sequence (DNA): TGTGCCAGCAAAGGGGTTAATCAGCCCCAGCATTTT. Translation: CASKGVNQPQHF.

The rearrangement uses TRBV24-1 and TRBJ2-5; the D gene is possibly TRBD1 (6 bases). This CDR3 is 15 amino acids long. V lost 4 bases, J lost 5 bases, and 16 bases lay in between. Germline loops: CDR1 KGHDR, CDR2 SFDVKD. Written as DNA, the CDR3 is TGTGCCACCAGTGACCCTAGGACAGTAAGCGAGACCCAGTACTTC. Translating gives CATSDPRTVSETQYF.

V usage is TRBV7-2 and J usage is TRBJ1-1; 9 bases match TRBD1. V dropped 5 bases and J dropped 4; count of bases not matched to a gene: 8. Looked up from germline, CDR1 is SGHTA and CDR2 is FQGNSA. The CDR3 extends over 15 amino acids. As DNA, the CDR3 is TGTGCCAGCAGCACGCAGGGACAGGGAGGCACTGAAGCTTTCTTT. This gives the protein CASSTQGQGGTEAFF.

This clonotype was observed a handful of times. The V call is TRBV7-9, the J call TRBJ1-1; D ambiguous. The CDR3 runs 13 residues. Per germline, CDR1 SEHNR and CDR2 FQNEAQ (reference sequence). V was cut by 5 bases and J by 3 bases, with 10 bases left in between. For the CDR3, the DNA is TGTGCCAGCAGCAAAGAGGCCGACACTGAAGCTTTCTTT. Its protein is CASSKEADTEAFF.